The rows below give T cell receptor beta chains drawn from one sample of a study of CD8 T cells in Susac syndrome. MiXCR, run by TCRdb on the immunoSEQ multiplex PCR reads, gives a single entry per CDR3 protein. Of some 150,000 distinct CDR3 sequences in the sample, 85% to 95% were seen once. Sequenced sample: CD4+ T cells from PBMCs. The origin of the receptors is a human donor with Susac syndrome. Both conserved end residues are part of each CDR3. The D gene is left open where the match is weak. The size entry is marked missing in some rows and otherwise reads once, few, many or a size class.

DNA: TGTGCCAGCAGTTACGGCAGGTTGAATAGCAATCAGCCCCAGCATTTT; CDR3: CASSYGRLNSNQPQHF; size: NA; J: TRBJ1-5; D: NA; V: TRBV6-6
DNA: TGTGCCAGCAGCCGCGGGACAGCCTACGAGCAGTACTTC; CDR3: CASSRGTAYEQYF; size: NA; J: TRBJ2-7; D: NA; V: TRBV6-2/TRBV6-3
DNA: TGTGCCAGTAGTATAACCGCGGACCAAGAGACCCAGTACTTC; CDR3: CASSITADQETQYF; size: NA; J: TRBJ2-5; D: NA; V: TRBV19
DNA: TGTGCCAGCACCTTCGACAGAAACTATGGCTACACCTTC; CDR3: CASTFDRNYGYTF; size: NA; J: TRBJ1-2; D: NA; V: TRBV6-6
DNA: TGCAGTGTGAAAGGGGAAGGCTACGAGCAGTACTTC; CDR3: CSVKGEGYEQYF; size: once; J: TRBJ2-7; D: NA; V: TRBV29-1
DNA: TGTGCCAGCAGTTTAGCGCTCGGTGGCAGGGGTGGGGAAGCTTTCTTT; CDR3: CASSLALGGRGGEAFF; size: NA; J: TRBJ1-1; D: NA; V: TRBV12-3/TRBV12-4
DNA: TGTGCCAGCACCCTCCGGACAGGGACCCTCAATTCACCCCTCCACTTT; CDR3: CASTLRTGTLNSPLHF; size: NA; J: TRBJ1-6; D: TRBD1; V: TRBV27
DNA: TGTGCCAGCAGTCTCCTTAGACCTCCCTACAATGAGCAGTTCTTC; CDR3: CASSLLRPPYNEQFF; size: NA; J: TRBJ2-1; D: NA; V: TRBV12-3/TRBV12-4
DNA: TGCAGCGTAGGGATAGGGTACAATGAGCAGTTCTTC; CDR3: CSVGIGYNEQFF; size: NA; J: TRBJ2-1; D: NA; V: TRBV29-1
DNA: TGTGCCAGCAGTCAAGGACTAGCTTCCTACAATGAGCAGTTCTTC; CDR3: CASSQGLASYNEQFF; size: NA; J: TRBJ2-1; D: TRBD2; V: TRBV6-4
DNA: TGTGCCAGCAGTTGGCGGGGATCCGGGAGGGACATTCAGTACTTC; CDR3: CASSWRGSGRDIQYF; size: NA; J: TRBJ2-4; D: TRBD2; V: TRBV6-5
DNA: TGCGCCAGCAGCGATCCGGGACAGGGCCCCTACGAGCAGTACTTC; CDR3: CASSDPGQGPYEQYF; size: once; J: TRBJ2-7; D: TRBD1; V: TRBV5-1
DNA: TGTGCCAGCAGGATACAAGAGACCCAGTACTTC; CDR3: CASRIQETQYF; size: NA; J: TRBJ2-5; D: NA; V: TRBV2
DNA: TGTGCCAGTAACATCGGGGGCACAGATACGCAGTATTTT; CDR3: CASNIGGTDTQYF; size: NA; J: TRBJ2-3; D: NA; V: TRBV19
DNA: TGTGCCAGCAGTGTTCAGTTCTCTGGGGCCAACGTCCTGACTTTC; CDR3: CASSVQFSGANVLTF; size: once; J: TRBJ2-6; D: NA; V: TRBV2
DNA: TGTGCCAGCAGTTACCTGGGTTCTACCTACGAGCAGTACTTC; CDR3: CASSYLGSTYEQYF; size: NA; J: TRBJ2-7; D: NA; V: TRBV6-6
DNA: TGCAGCGCCCTGATTGGGGTCGGCACTGAAGCTTTCTTT; CDR3: CSALIGVGTEAFF; size: NA; J: TRBJ1-1; D: NA; V: TRBV29-1
DNA: TGTGCCAGCACCGATCCCTCCTCTGGGGCCAACGTCCTGACTTTC; CDR3: CASTDPSSGANVLTF; size: NA; J: TRBJ2-6; D: NA; V: TRBV27